The table lists the clone carrying this TCR beta chain with many counts. Its antigen remains unidentified. V gave up 2 bases and J gave up 3 bases, with 14 bases separating them. The CDR3 sequence is 16 residues long. Germline CDR1 reads GTSNPN; CDR2 reads SVGIG (reference sequence). This record comes from a study of breast tumors, draining lymph nodes, adjacent tissues. Study observations and caveats: Compared with lymph nodes, tumors were less diverse; compared with nontumor tissue, more. Data only fit, rather than demonstrated, lymph node origin of most tumor T cells.

MiXCR, applied by TCRdb to the multiplex PCR reads, yields one record per CDR3 protein. The sample carries some 150,000 distinct CDR3 sequences, 33% recorded once. Axillary draining lymph nodes of breast cancer patients supplied the node samples. V gene TRBV30 combines with J gene TRBJ1-6; a weak D match, TRBD1 (6 bases). Sequenced sample: axillary lymph node tissue. The TCR sequence derives from a female donor with breast cancer. Some clones in this sample may be carry-over from other donors' samples. Here the CDR3 reads CAWSTGAVHYNSPLHF. The CDR3, as DNA: TGTGCCTGGAGTACGGGGGCCGTACACTATAATTCACCCCTCCACTTT.